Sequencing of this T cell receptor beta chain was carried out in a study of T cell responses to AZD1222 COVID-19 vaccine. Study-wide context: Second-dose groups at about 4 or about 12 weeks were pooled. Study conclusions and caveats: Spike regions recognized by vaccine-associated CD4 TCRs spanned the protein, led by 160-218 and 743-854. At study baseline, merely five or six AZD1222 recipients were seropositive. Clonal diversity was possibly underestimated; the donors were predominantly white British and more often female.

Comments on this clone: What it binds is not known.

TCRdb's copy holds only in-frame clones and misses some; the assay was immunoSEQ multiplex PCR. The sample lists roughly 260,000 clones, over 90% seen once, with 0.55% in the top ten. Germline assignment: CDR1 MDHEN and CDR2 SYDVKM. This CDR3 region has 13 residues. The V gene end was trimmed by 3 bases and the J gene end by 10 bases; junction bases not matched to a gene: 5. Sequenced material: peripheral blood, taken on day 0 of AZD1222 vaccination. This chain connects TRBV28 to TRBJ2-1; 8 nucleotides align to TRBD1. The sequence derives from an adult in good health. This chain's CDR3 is CASSFGQGGEQFF. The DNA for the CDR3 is TGTGCCAGCAGTTTTGGACAGGGCGGCGAGCAGTTCTTC.